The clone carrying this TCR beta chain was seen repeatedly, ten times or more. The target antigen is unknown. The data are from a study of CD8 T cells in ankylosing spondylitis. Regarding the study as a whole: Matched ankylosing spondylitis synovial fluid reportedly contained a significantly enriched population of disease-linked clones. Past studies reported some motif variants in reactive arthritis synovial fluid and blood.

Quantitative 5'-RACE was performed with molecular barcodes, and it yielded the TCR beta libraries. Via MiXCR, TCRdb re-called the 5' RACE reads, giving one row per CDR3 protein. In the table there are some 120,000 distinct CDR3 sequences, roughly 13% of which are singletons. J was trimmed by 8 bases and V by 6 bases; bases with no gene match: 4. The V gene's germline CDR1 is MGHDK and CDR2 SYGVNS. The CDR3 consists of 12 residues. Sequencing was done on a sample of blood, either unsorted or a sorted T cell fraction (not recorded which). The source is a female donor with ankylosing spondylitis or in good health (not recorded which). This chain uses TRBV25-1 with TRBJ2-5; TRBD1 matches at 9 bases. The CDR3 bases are TGTGCCAGCAGCGGGACAGGGAGAACCCAGTACTTC. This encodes CASSGTGRTQYF.